This T cell receptor beta chain was recovered during a study of shared clonotypes between healthy human individuals. Study-wide points: Rarefaction showed that sequencing of sorted subsets was incomplete (despite large depth).

Worth noting for this clone: The target antigen is unknown.

Generated by immunoSEQ multiplex PCR, the TCRdb table keeps only in-frame clones and is missing some. The data show roughly 2.4 million clones, roughly 95% seen once. Within Nashville, Tennessee resided all donors, each a Caucasian adult. The source of this sequence is a man in his late teens or twenties in good health. Sequencing input: naive CD4+ T cells sorted from blood. Sample subset: CD45RA+ positively selected.

CDR3 sequence (DNA): TGTGCCACCCTTGGGCCGGGGATGTCTTATGGCTACACCTTC. Protein sequence: CATLGPGMSYGYTF. The gene calls are TRBV6-6 and TRBJ1-2; D is unresolved. Trimming left V 10 bases short and J 5 bases short, with 20 bases between. This CDR3 region has 14 residues. CDR1 MNHNY and CDR2 SVGAGI come from the germline V gene (reference sequence).